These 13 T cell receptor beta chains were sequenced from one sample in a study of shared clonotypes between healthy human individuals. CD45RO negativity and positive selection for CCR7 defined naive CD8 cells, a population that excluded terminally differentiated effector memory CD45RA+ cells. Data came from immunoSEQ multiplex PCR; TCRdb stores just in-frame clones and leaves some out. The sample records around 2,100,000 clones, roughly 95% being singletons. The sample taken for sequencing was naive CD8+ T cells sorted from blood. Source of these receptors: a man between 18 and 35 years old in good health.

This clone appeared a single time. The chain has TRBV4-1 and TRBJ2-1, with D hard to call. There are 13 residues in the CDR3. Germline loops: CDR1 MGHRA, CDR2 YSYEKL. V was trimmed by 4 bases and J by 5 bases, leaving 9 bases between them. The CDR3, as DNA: TGCGCCAGCAGCCTAATCGCGAACAATGAGCAGTTCTTC. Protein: CASSLIANNEQFF.

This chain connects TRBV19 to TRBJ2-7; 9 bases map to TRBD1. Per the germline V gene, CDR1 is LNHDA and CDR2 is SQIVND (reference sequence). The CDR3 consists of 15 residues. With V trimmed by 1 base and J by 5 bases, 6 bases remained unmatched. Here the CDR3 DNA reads TGTGCCAGTAGTATAGCCACCGGGACAGGGAACGAGCAGTACTTC. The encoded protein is CASSIATGTGNEQYF.

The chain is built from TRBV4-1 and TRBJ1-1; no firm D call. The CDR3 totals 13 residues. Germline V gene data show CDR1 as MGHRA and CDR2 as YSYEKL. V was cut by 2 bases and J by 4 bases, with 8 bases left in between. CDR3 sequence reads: CASSQLVSTEAFF. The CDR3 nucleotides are TGCGCCAGCAGCCAACTGGTATCCACTGAAGCTTTCTTT.

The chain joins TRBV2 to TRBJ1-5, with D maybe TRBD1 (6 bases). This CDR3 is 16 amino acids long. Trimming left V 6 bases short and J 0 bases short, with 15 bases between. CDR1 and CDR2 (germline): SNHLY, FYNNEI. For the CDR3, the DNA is TGTGCCAGCAGCAGATACGGACAGAATAGCAATCAGCCCCAGCATTTT. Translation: CASSRYGQNSNQPQHF.

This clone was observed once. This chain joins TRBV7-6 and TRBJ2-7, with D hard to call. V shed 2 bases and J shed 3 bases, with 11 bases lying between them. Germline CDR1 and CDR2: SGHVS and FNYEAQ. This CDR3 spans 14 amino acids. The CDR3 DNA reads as TGTGCCAGCAGCTTAATGGCGGAACACTACGAGCAGTACTTC. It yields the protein CASSLMAEHYEQYF.

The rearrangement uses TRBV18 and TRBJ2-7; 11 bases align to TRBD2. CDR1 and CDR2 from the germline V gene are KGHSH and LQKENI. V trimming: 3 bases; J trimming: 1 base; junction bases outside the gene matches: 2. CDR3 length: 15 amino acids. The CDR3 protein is CASSPTSGASYEQYF. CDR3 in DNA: TGTGCCAGCTCACCGACTAGCGGGGCGTCCTACGAGCAGTACTTC.

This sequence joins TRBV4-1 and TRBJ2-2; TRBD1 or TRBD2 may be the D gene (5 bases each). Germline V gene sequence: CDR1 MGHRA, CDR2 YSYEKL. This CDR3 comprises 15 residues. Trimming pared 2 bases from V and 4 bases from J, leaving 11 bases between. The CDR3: CASSQPGLTTGELFF. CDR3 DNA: TGCGCCAGCAGCCAACCGGGGCTTACCACCGGGGAGCTGTTTTTT.

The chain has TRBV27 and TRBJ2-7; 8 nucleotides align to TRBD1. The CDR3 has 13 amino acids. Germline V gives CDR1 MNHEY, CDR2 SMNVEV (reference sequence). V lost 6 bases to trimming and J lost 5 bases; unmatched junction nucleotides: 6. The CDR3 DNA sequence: TGTGCCAGCAGAGACAGGGGCGGCCACGAGCAGTACTTC. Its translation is CASRDRGGHEQYF.

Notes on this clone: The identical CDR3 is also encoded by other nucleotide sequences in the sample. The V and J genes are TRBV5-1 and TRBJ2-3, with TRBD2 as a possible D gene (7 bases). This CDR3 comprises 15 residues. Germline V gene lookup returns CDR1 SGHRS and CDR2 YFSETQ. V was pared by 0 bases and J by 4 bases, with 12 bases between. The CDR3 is CASSLAVGGADTQYF. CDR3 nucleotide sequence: TGCGCCAGCAGCTTGGCCGTAGGGGGGGCAGATACGCAGTATTTT.

CDR3 DNA: TGTGCCAGCAGCGTAGGAAGGGGACAGGGGGCCACAGATACGCAGTATTTT. Protein product: CASSVGRGQGATDTQYF. The chain links TRBV9 to TRBJ2-3; 12 bases map to TRBD1. This CDR3 is 17 amino acids long. From germline, CDR1 is SGDLS and CDR2 YYNGEE. With 0 bases clipped from V and 2 bases from J, the junction kept 4 bases outside the gene matches.

CDR3 nucleotides: TGTGCCAGCAGTTTACCTGGGCCCGGGGAGCTGTTTTTT. This codes for CASSLPGPGELFF. The J gene is TRBJ2-2, the V gene TRBV28; no clear D gene. Trimming took off 2 bases at V and 6 bases at J, with 7 bases between the two ends. The CDR3 loop spans 13 amino acids. Germline CDR1 is MDHEN and CDR2 is SYDVKM.

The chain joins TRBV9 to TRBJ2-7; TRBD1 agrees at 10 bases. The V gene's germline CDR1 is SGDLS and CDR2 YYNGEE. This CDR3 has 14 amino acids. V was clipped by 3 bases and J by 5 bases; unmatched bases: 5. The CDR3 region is CASSATGGFDEQYF. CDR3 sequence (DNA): TGTGCCAGCAGCGCGACAGGGGGCTTCGACGAGCAGTACTTC.

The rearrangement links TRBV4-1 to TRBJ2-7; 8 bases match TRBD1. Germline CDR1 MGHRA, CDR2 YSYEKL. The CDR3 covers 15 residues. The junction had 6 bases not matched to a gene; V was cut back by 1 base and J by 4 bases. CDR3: CASSQADRVAYEQYF. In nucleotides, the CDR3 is TGCGCCAGCAGCCAAGCGGACAGGGTAGCGTACGAGCAGTACTTC.